The 21 T cell receptor beta chains reported below all come from one sample, sequenced in a study of CD8+ T cells in alopecia areata. It was cDNA, reverse transcribed from extracted RNA, that served as the sequencing template. Clones were read by immunoSEQ multiplex PCR, and TCRdb kept only the in-frame ones, dropping some. The sample holds around 140,000 clones, roughly nine tenths seen once. Specified treatment: oral pan-JAK inhibitor, 5-10 mg twice daily. The material sequenced was CD8+ T cells sorted from blood, taken at week 4, from a patient treated with tofacitinib. All receptors come from a human donor with alopecia areata.

The rearrangement uses TRBV29-1 and TRBJ2-1; 7 bases agree with TRBD2. With V trimmed by 4 bases and J by 7 bases, 4 bases remained unmatched. This CDR3 is built from 12 residues. Germline V CDR1 and CDR2: SQVTM, ANQGSEA. DNA for the CDR3: TGCAGCGTTGGGGAGGGCGGTAATGAGCAGTTCTTC. This gives the protein CSVGEGGNEQFF.

V is TRBV9 and J is TRBJ2-1; D may match TRBD1 or TRBD2 (5 bases each). The germline V gene encodes CDR1 SGDLS and CDR2 YYNGEE. With 3 bases removed from V and 3 bases from J, the gap between germline ends came to 10 bases. CDR3 length equals 14 residues. CDR3 in amino acids: CASSGDGDYNEQFF. The CDR3 nucleotides are TGTGCCAGCAGCGGGGACGGGGACTACAATGAGCAGTTCTTC.

The gene calls are TRBV18 and TRBJ2-1; D not resolved. CDR1 KGHSH and CDR2 LQKENI come from the germline V gene. V dropped 0 bases and J dropped 7 bases, with 4 bases sitting between them. This CDR3 spans 12 amino acids. The CDR3 sequence is CASSPPSNEQFF. CDR3 DNA sequence: TGTGCCAGCTCACCACCTAGTAATGAGCAGTTCTTC.

This chain uses TRBV6-5 with TRBJ2-3; 11 bases match TRBD2. V was clipped by 6 bases and J by 15 bases; unmatched bases: 8. The germline V gene encodes CDR1 MNHEY and CDR2 SVGAGI. The CDR3 totals 12 residues. Here the CDR3 DNA reads TGTGCCAGCAGGTCGACTAGCGGGGTCTTCTATTTT. Residues: CASRSTSGVFYF.

The J gene is TRBJ2-7, the V gene TRBV7-9; D remains unclear. Germline V gives CDR1 SEHNR, CDR2 FQNEAQ (reference sequence). V was trimmed by 7 bases and J by 3 bases, leaving 16 bases between them. The CDR3 is 14 amino acids. This CDR3 is CASTPTGAFYEQYF. The CDR3 nucleotides are TGTGCCAGCACCCCCACTGGCGCGTTCTACGAGCAGTACTTC. The full variable domain, completed using reference TRBV7-9 and TRBJ2-7, is DTGVSQNPRHKITKRGQNVTFRCDPISEHNRLYWYRQTLGQGPEFLTYFQNEAQLEKSRLLSDRFSAERPKGSFSTLEIQRTEQGDSAMYLCASTPTGAFYEQYFGPGTRLTVT.

In this sample, this clone turned up once. V gene TRBV19 combines with J gene TRBJ2-7; 7 bases are shared with TRBD1. CDR1 is LNHDA, CDR2 SQIVND, per germline (reference sequence). J lost 3 bases, V lost 3 bases, and 5 bases had no gene match. The CDR3 has 14 amino acids. The CDR3 DNA reads as TGTGCCAGTAGTATTACAGGGGAGATCTACGAGCAGTACTTC. Protein product: CASSITGEIYEQYF.

The sample holds a few counts of this clone. The chain combines TRBV7-9 with TRBJ1-2; D remains unclear. V was pared by 1 base and J by 3 bases, with 6 bases between. The CDR3 contains 13 residues. Germline V gives CDR1 SEHNR, CDR2 FQNEAQ (reference sequence). In DNA, the CDR3 is TGTGCCAGCAGCTTAGACGAAGACTATGGCTACACCTTC. Amino acids: CASSLDEDYGYTF.

V and J are TRBV29-1 and TRBJ2-7; 7 nucleotides line up with TRBD2. Per the germline V gene, CDR1 is SQVTM and CDR2 is ANQGSEA. This CDR3 comprises 13 residues. The V and J ends lost 7 bases and 5 bases, in that order; junction bases with no gene match: 11. The chain's CDR3 is CSGSYTGRDEQYF. CDR3 bases: TGCAGCGGTTCATACACGGGGAGGGACGAGCAGTACTTC.

This clone was observed a single time. This rearrangement joins TRBV6-1 to TRBJ1-2; no reliable D call. CDR1 MNHNS and CDR2 SASEGT come from the germline V gene. Between the trimmed V and J ends, which lost 5 bases and 8 bases, there was a span of 18 bases. The CDR3 has 14 residues. This CDR3 is CASSSKGSRLGYTF. The CDR3 coding sequence is TGTGCCAGCAGTTCCAAGGGTTCCCGCTTGGGCTACACCTTC.

The rearrangement uses TRBV2 and TRBJ2-7, with D unclear. The V and J ends lost 5 bases and 2 bases respectively, with 13 bases between them. The CDR3 spans 14 residues. Looked up from germline, CDR1 is SNHLY and CDR2 is FYNNEI. CDR3 sequence (DNA): TGTGCCAGCAGTCTGGTACACCTACCCTACGAGCAGTACTTC. As protein: CASSLVHLPYEQYF. Full variable domain (outside the CDR3, taken from reference TRBV2 and TRBJ2-7): EPEVTQTPSHQVTQMGQEVILRCVPISNHLYFYWYRQILGQKVEFLVSFYNNEISEKSEIFDDQFSVERPDGSNFTLKIRSTKLEDSAMYFCASSLVHLPYEQYFGPGTRLTVT.

The J gene is TRBJ2-3, the V gene TRBV29-1; D uncertain. The germline V gene has CDR1 SQVTM and CDR2 ANQGSEA. V gave up 6 bases and J gave up 4 bases, with 5 bases separating them. This CDR3 is 10 amino acids long. The CDR3 region has the DNA TGCAGCGTCTTCGCAGATACGCAGTATTTT. Its translation: CSVFADTQYF.

This chain uses TRBV7-9 with TRBJ2-7, with TRBD2 as a possible D gene (6 bases). Per the germline V gene, CDR1 is SEHNR and CDR2 is FQNEAQ (reference sequence). This CDR3 spans 12 amino acids. V shed 2 bases and J shed 4 bases, with 6 bases lying between them. The CDR3 sequence: CASSLRGYEQYF. CDR3 DNA sequence: TGTGCCAGCAGCTTACGGGGGTACGAGCAGTACTTC.

The chain links TRBV5-6 to TRBJ2-4; TRBD1 is a possible D gene (6 bases). The CDR3 is 16 amino acids. V was shortened by 0 bases and J by 3 bases, with 13 bases between the two germline ends. The germline gives CDR1 SGHDT, CDR2 YYEEEE. The DNA of the CDR3 is TGTGCCAGCAGCTTGGACAGGGTATTGGTCAAAAACATTCAGTACTTC. It translates to CASSLDRVLVKNIQYF.

The gene calls are TRBV6-5 and TRBJ2-3; D perhaps matches TRBD1 (6 bases). The germline V gene encodes CDR1 MNHEY and CDR2 SVGAGI. This CDR3 region has 13 residues. V dropped 6 bases and J dropped 6 bases, with 13 bases sitting between them. CDR3 protein: CASSYDRFDTQYF. CDR3 bases: TGTGCCAGCAGCTATGACAGGTTCGATACGCAGTATTTT.

The V call is TRBV19, the J call TRBJ2-1; D is unclear. Trimming left V 6 bases short and J 7 bases short, with 7 bases between. The CDR3 length is 11 residues. From germline, CDR1 is LNHDA and CDR2 SQIVND (reference sequence). CDR3 nucleotide sequence: TGTGCCAGTAGAAAGTTTAATGAGCAGTTCTTC. As protein: CASRKFNEQFF. The entire variable domain, with the rest obtained from reference TRBV19 and TRBJ2-1, is as follows: DGGITQSPKYLFRKEGQNVTLSCEQNLNHDAMYWYRQDPGQGLRLIYYSQIVNDFQKGDIAEGYSVSREKKESFPLTVTSAQKNPTAFYLCASRKFNEQFFGPGTRLTVL.

The chain joins TRBV19 to TRBJ2-7; 10 bases map to TRBD2. The CDR3 length is 15 residues. V trimming: 8 bases; J trimming: 2 bases; junction bases outside the gene matches: 9. Germline V gene lookup returns CDR1 LNHDA and CDR2 SQIVND (reference sequence). This CDR3 is CASSTGTSVTYEQYF. The CDR3 region has the DNA TGTGCCAGTTCAACCGGGACTAGCGTAACCTACGAGCAGTACTTC. Full variable domain (missing parts from reference TRBV19 and TRBJ2-7): DGGITQSPKYLFRKEGQNVTLSCEQNLNHDAMYWYRQDPGQGLRLIYYSQIVNDFQKGDIAEGYSVSREKKESFPLTVTSAQKNPTAFYLCASSTGTSVTYEQYFGPGTRLTVT.

The chain links TRBV7-9 to TRBJ2-7, with a possible D match to TRBD2 (7 bases). This CDR3 comprises 14 residues. CDR1 and CDR2 (germline): SEHNR, FQNEAQ (reference sequence). V lost 6 bases and J lost 5, with 17 bases in between. The CDR3 nucleotides are TGTGCCAGCAGGGGCGGGGGCGCTTCCAACGAGCAGTACTTC. Translation: CASRGGGASNEQYF. The full variable domain, its missing parts supplied by reference TRBV7-9 and TRBJ2-7, is DTGVSQNPRHKITKRGQNVTFRCDPISEHNRLYWYRQTLGQGPEFLTYFQNEAQLEKSRLLSDRFSAERPKGSFSTLEIQRTEQGDSAMYLCASRGGGASNEQYFGPGTRLTVT.

The chain links TRBV7-9 to TRBJ1-1; the D is unclear. The CDR3 is made up of 16 amino acids. Germline loops: CDR1 SEHNR, CDR2 FQNEAQ (reference sequence). Trimming stripped 1 base from V and 6 bases from J, with 18 bases between. In nucleotides, the CDR3 is TGTGCCAGCAGCTTAGGATTGGCCACAAGGGAGGCTGAAGCTTTCTTT. Amino acid sequence: CASSLGLATREAEAFF.

This clone appeared a single time. The V gene is TRBV4-1, the J gene TRBJ2-1, with D unresolved. Germline V gene sequence: CDR1 MGHRA, CDR2 YSYEKL. The CDR3 runs 12 residues. Trimming removed 0 bases at V and 8 bases at J, with 5 bases between. CDR3 in DNA: TGCGCCAGCAGCCAAGATGGGTATGAGCAGTTCTTC. It encodes CASSQDGYEQFF.

This clone appeared a few times. The chain links TRBV7-9 to TRBJ2-1; weak D call: TRBD1 (5 bases). Germline CDR1 and CDR2: SEHNR and FQNEAQ (reference sequence). V shed 5 bases and J shed 2 bases, with 13 bases lying between them. The CDR3 covers 15 residues. For the CDR3, the DNA is TGTGCCAGCAGCCGTGGACAAACCCCCTACAATGAGCAGTTCTTC. It codes for CASSRGQTPYNEQFF.

This clone was detected only once. The rearrangement joins TRBV7-9 to TRBJ2-3, with TRBD1 matching 8 bases. Germline loops: CDR1 SEHNR, CDR2 FQNEAQ (reference sequence). The CDR3 extends over 15 amino acids. After removal of 3 bases from V and 1 base from J, the junction contained 3 bases not matched to a gene. CDR3 in amino acids: CASSFQQGGTDTQYF. DNA of the CDR3: TGTGCCAGCAGCTTCCAACAGGGGGGCACAGATACGCAGTATTTT.